This is a list of T cell receptor beta chains from one sample in a study of blood T cell repertoires in COVID-19. Some clones are missing from TCRdb's copy, which holds only in-frame ones; the method was immunoSEQ multiplex PCR. Of roughly 110,000 clones in the sample, over 60% were seen once. Sequencing was performed on peripheral blood. The receptors here all came from an elderly man with COVID-19, enrolled during active disease. Each CDR3 is given with its conserved first and last residue. The D gene is left open where the match is weak. Not every row has a clone size; where given, it reads once, few, many or a size class.

>-|-|TRBV10-3|TRBJ1-4
CAISAGGREKLFF
TGTGCCATCAGTGCTGGAGGGAGGGAAAAACTGTTTTTT
>-|-|TRBV6-6|TRBJ2-7
CASSYSSGRYEQYF
TGTGCCAGCAGTTACTCTTCGGGGAGATACGAGCAGTACTTC
>-|-|TRBV3-1/TRBV3-2|TRBJ2-2
CASSPPRTGELFF
TGTGCCAGCAGCCCCCCCAGGACCGGGGAGCTGTTTTTT
>-|-|TRBV5-1|TRBJ2-3
CASSFGSGYTDTQYF
TGCGCCAGCAGCTTCGGGTCGGGGTACACAGATACGCAGTATTTT
>-|-|TRBV30|TRBJ1-4
CAWSVGHATNEKLFF
TGTGCCTGGAGTGTGGGACACGCAACTAATGAAAAACTGTTTTTT
>-|-|TRBV13|TRBJ1-3
CASSLGRGGRSGNTIYF
TGTGCCAGCAGCTTAGGCCGGGGAGGGCGGTCTGGAAACACCATATATTTT
>-|-|TRBV2|TRBJ1-6
CASSDQVIGNSPLHF
TGTGCCAGCAGTGATCAAGTTATCGGTAATTCACCCCTCCACTTT
>-|TRBD1|TRBV7-3|TRBJ2-5
CASSPKRWDHRGREETQYF
TGTGCCAGCAGCCCTAAACGGTGGGACCACAGGGGGCGTGAGGAGACCCAGTACTTC
>-|-|TRBV7-9|TRBJ1-1
CASSTGHRKNTEAFF
TGTGCCAGCAGCACCGGACACCGAAAGAACACTGAAGCTTTCTTT
>-|TRBD1|TRBV19|TRBJ2-6
CASSTRQGAQHVLTF
TGTGCCAGTAGTACCCGACAGGGGGCGCAACACGTCCTGACTTTC
>-|-|TRBV11-3|TRBJ1-5
CASSSGGINQPQHF
TGTGCCAGCAGCTCAGGAGGAATTAATCAGCCCCAGCATTTT
>-|-|TRBV3-1/TRBV3-2|TRBJ1-2
CASSHADSNYGYTF
TGTGCCAGCAGCCACGCAGACTCGAACTATGGCTACACCTTC
>-|-|TRBV7-9|TRBJ2-6
CAGGASGANVLTF
TGTGCAGGAGGGGCTTCTGGGGCCAACGTCCTGACTTTC
>few|TRBD2|TRBV19|TRBJ2-7
CASSVGLAGGDEQYF
TGTGCCAGTAGTGTCGGTCTAGCGGGAGGGGACGAGCAGTACTTC
>few|-|TRBV5-1|TRBJ1-2
CASSFQSGTNYGYTF
TGCGCCAGCAGCTTTCAGAGCGGGACCAACTATGGCTACACCTTC
>-|TRBD2|TRBV19|TRBJ2-5
CATGGGATQYF
TGTGCCACTGGGGGAGGGGCGACCCAGTACTTC
>-|-|TRBV29-1|TRBJ2-1
CSVPDQGDSYNEQFF
TGCAGCGTTCCAGACCAGGGTGACTCCTACAATGAGCAGTTCTTC
>-|-|TRBV12-3/TRBV12-4|TRBJ2-2
CASHSDTGELFF
TGTGCCAGCCATAGCGACACCGGGGAGCTGTTTTTT
>once|TRBD2|TRBV7-2|TRBJ2-5
CASSQRGRQETQYF
TGTGCCAGCAGCCAGCGGGGGAGGCAAGAGACCCAGTACTTC
>-|-|TRBV14|TRBJ1-1
CASSQGVEWRPEAFF
TGTGCCAGCAGCCAAGGGGTCGAATGGAGGCCTGAAGCTTTCTTT
>-|-|TRBV12-5|TRBJ1-1
CASGLSPGNTEAFF
TGTGCTAGTGGTTTGTCCCCAGGGAATACTGAAGCTTTCTTT
>-|TRBD2|TRBV5-1|TRBJ2-1
CASSYTSGAYNEQFF
TGCGCCAGCAGCTATACTAGCGGAGCCTACAATGAGCAGTTCTTC
>-|-|TRBV30|TRBJ1-6
CAWASLPSPLHF
TGTGCCTGGGCCAGTTTACCTTCACCCCTCCACTTT
>-|TRBD2|TRBV10-3|TRBJ2-7
CAISEGFREGGEQYF
TGTGCCATCAGTGAGGGGTTCCGGGAGGGGGGCGAGCAGTACTTC
>-|TRBD1|TRBV5-8|TRBJ1-5
CASSLRQGDQPQHF
TGTGCCAGCAGCTTGCGACAGGGGGATCAGCCCCAGCATTTT
>-|-|TRBV18|TRBJ2-7
CASSPDAVYEQYF
TGTGCCAGCTCACCCGACGCGGTGTACGAGCAGTACTTC
>-|-|TRBV5-1|TRBJ1-2
CASRADNYGYTF
TGCGCCAGCAGGGCGGATAACTATGGCTACACCTTC
>-|-|TRBV18|TRBJ1-2
CASSPQQALYGYTF
TGTGCCAGCTCACCCCAACAGGCTCTCTATGGCTACACCTTC
>-|TRBD2|TRBV9|TRBJ2-7
CASSVGSLAGTYEQYF
TGTGCCAGCAGCGTAGGCTCCCTAGCGGGTACCTACGAGCAGTACTTC